The clone carrying this T cell receptor (beta chain) was seen ten or more times. Its antigen is not known. The sample comes from a study of T-cell reconstitution after alpha-beta-depleted transplantation in children. Construction of the TCRbeta library involved unique molecular identifiers. A single record per CDR3 protein comes from TCRdb applying MiXCR to the PCR reads. The table includes tens of thousands of distinct CDR3 sequences, under 8% detected once. Findings and limits, study-wide: Day-60 TCRbeta diversity that was high in some patients was derived from surviving recipient T cells and thymic progenitors. After transplant, at about two months, alpha-beta T cells were reportedly derived from several hundred expanded graft clones. The authors attributed T-cell counts and diversity one year after transplant mostly to newly produced T cells.

Germline assignment: CDR1 DFQATT and CDR2 SNEGSKA (reference sequence). The CDR3 has 14 residues. Trimming shortened V by 6 bases and J by 0 bases, and 15 bases separated the two germline ends. The J gene is TRBJ2-7, the V gene TRBV20-1; D is ambiguous. The TCR originated in a male patient aged 10 to 17 who had a stem cell transplant for acute myeloid leukemia, so the T cells may come from the graft donor. Sample: PBMCs, mostly from graft donor cells, taken 180 days after TCRalphabeta/CD19-depleted stem cell transplant. DNA of the CDR3: TGCAGTGCCCCGCATCAGCTGGGCTCCTACGAGCAGTACTTC. Protein product: CSAPHQLGSYEQYF.